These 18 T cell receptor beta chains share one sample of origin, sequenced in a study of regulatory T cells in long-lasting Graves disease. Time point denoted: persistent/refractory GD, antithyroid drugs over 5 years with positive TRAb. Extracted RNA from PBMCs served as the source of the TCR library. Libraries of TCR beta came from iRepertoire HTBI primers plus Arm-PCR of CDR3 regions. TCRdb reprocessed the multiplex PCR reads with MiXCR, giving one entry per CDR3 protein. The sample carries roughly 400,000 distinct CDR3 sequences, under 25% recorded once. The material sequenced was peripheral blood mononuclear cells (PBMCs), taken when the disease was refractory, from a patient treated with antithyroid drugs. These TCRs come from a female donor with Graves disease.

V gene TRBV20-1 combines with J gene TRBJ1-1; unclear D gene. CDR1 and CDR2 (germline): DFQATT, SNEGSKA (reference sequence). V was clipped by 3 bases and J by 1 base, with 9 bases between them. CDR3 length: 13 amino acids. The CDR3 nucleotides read TGCAGTGCTAGTACCCTCCAGAACACTGAAGCTTTCTTT. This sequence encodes CSASTLQNTEAFF.

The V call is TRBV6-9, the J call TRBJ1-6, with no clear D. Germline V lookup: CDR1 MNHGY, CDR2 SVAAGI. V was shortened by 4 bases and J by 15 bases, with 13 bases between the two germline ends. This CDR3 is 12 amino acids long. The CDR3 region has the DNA TGTGCCAGCAGTTGGACTGGGTCTGTCCTCCACTTT. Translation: CASSWTGSVLHF.

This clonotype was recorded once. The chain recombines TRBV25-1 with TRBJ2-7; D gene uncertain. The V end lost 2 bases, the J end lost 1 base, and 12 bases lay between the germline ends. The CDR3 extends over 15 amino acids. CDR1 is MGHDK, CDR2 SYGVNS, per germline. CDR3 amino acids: CASSEQRVGSYEQYF. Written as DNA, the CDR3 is TGTGCCAGCAGTGAACAAAGGGTAGGGTCCTACGAGCAGTACTTC.

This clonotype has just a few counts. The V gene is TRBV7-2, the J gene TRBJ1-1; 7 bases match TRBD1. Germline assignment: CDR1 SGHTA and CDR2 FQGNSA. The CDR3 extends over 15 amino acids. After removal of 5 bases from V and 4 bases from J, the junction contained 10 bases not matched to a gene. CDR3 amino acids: CASSAQRGQGTEAFF. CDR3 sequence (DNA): TGTGCCAGCAGCGCCCAGAGGGGGCAGGGCACTGAAGCTTTCTTT.

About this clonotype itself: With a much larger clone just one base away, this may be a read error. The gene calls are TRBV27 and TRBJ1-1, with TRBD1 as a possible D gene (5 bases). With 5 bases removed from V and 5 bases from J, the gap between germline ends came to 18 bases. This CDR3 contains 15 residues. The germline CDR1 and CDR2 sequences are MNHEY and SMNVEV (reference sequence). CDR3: CASSRGAAIGTEAFF. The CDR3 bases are TGTGCCAGCAGTAGAGGGGCAGCTATTGGGACTGAAGCTTTCTTT.

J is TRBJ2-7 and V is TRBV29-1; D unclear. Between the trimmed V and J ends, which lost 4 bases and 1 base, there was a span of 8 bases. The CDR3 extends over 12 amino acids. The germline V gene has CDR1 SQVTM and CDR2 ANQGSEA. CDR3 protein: CSVVWGSYEQYF. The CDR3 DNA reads TGCAGCGTTGTCTGGGGTTCCTACGAGCAGTACTTC.

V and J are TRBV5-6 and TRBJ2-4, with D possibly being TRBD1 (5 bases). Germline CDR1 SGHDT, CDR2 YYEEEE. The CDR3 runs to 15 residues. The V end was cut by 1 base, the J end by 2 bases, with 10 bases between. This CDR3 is CASSLWMGPKNIQYF. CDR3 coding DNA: TGTGCCAGCAGCTTGTGGATGGGGCCCAAAAACATTCAGTACTTC.

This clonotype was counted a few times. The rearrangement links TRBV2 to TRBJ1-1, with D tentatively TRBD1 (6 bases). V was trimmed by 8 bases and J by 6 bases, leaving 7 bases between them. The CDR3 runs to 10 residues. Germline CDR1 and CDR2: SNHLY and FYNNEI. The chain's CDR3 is CASGGPEAFF. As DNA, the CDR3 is TGTGCCAGCGGGGGCCCTGAAGCTTTCTTT.

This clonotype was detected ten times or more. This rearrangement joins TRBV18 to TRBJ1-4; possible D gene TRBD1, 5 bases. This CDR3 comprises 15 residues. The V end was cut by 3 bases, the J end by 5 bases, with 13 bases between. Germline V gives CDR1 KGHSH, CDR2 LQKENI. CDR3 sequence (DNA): TGTGCCAGCTCACCCAGGGACGGAGGGAATGAAAAACTGTTTTTT. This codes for CASSPRDGGNEKLFF. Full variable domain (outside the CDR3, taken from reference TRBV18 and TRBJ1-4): NAGVMQNPRHLVRRRGQEARLRCSPMKGHSHVYWYRQLPEEGLKFMVYLQKENIIDESGMPKERFSAEFPKEGPSILRIQQVVRGDSAAYFCASSPRDGGNEKLFFGSGTQLSVL.

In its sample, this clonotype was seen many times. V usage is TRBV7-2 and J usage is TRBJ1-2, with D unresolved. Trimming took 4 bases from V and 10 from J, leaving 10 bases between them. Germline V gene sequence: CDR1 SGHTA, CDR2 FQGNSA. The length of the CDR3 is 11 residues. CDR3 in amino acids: CASSSGYDYTF. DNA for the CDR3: TGTGCCAGCAGCTCGGGGTACGACTACACCTTC.

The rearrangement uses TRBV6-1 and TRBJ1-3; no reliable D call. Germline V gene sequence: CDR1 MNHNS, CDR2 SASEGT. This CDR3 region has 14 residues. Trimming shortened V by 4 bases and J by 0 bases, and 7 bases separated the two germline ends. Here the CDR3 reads CASSGPFSGNTIYF. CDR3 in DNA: TGTGCCAGCAGTGGACCCTTCTCTGGAAACACCATATATTTT.

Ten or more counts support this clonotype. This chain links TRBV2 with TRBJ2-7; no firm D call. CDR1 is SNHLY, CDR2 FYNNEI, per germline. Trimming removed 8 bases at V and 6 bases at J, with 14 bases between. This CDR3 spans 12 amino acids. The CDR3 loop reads CASGVLTSEQYF. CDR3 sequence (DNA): TGTGCCAGCGGGGTCTTGACCTCCGAGCAGTACTTC. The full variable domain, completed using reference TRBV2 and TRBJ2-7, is EPEVTQTPSHQVTQMGQEVILRCVPISNHLYFYWYRQILGQKVEFLVSFYNNEISEKSEIFDDQFSVERPDGSNFTLKIRSTKLEDSAMYFCASGVLTSEQYFGPGTRLTVT.

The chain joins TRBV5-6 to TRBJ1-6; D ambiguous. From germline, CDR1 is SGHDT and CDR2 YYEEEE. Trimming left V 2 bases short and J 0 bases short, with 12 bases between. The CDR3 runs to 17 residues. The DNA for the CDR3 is TGTGCCAGCAGCTTTTACACGCTGAGCTCCTATAATTCACCCCTCCACTTT. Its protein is CASSFYTLSSYNSPLHF. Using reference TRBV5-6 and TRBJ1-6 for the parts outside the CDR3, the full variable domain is DAGVTQSPTHLIKTRGQQVTLRCSPKSGHDTVSWYQQALGQGPQFIFQYYEEEERQRGNFPDRFSGHQFPNYSSELNVNALLLGDSALYLCASSFYTLSSYNSPLHFGNGTRLTVT.

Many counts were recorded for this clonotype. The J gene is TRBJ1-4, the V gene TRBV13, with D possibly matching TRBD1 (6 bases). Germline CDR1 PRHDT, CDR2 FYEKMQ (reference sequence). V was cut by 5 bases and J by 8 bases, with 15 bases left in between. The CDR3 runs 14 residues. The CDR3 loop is CASSRGRGREKLFF. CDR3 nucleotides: TGTGCCAGCAGCCGGGGCAGGGGAAGAGAAAAACTGTTTTTT.

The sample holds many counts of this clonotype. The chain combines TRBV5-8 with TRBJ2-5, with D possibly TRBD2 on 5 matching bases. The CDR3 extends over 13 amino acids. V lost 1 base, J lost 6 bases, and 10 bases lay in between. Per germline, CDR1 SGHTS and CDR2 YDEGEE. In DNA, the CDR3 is TGTGCCAGCAGCTTGTTGGGAGAAAAGACCCAGTACTTC. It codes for CASSLLGEKTQYF. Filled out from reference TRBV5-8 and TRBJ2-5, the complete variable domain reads EAGVTQSPTHLIKTRGQQATLRCSPISGHTSVYWYQQALGLGLQFLLWYDEGEERNRGNFPPRFSGRQFPNYSSELNVNALELEDSALYLCASSLLGEKTQYFGPGTRLLVL.

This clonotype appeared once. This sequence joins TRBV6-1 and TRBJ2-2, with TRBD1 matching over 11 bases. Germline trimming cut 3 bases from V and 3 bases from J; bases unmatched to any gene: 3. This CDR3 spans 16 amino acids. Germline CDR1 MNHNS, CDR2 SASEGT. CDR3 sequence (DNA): TGTGCCAGCAGTGACAGGACAGGGGGCGACACCGGGGAGCTGTTTTTT. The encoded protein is CASSDRTGGDTGELFF.

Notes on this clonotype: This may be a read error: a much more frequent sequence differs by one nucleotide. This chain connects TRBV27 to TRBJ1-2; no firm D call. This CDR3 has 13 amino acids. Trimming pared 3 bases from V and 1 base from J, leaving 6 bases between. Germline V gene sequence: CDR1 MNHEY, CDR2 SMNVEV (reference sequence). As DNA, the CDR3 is TGTGCCAGCAGTTTCCGCAGTAACTATGGCTACACCTTC. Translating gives CASSFRSNYGYTF.

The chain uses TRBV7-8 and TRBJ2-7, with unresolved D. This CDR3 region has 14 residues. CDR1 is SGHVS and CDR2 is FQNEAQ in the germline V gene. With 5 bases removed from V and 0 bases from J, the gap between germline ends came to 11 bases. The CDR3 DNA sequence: TGTGCCAGCAGCCGAATTGGCTGCTCCTACGAGCAGTACTTC. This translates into CASSRIGCSYEQYF.